This TCR beta chain is drawn from a study of beta chain features in type 1 diabetes. CDR3 length: 15 amino acids. Between the trimmed V and J ends, which lost 4 bases and 4 bases, there was a span of 16 bases. The germline V gene has CDR1 SGHAT and CDR2 FQDESV (reference sequence). What was sequenced were expressed TCRB transcripts, since all of the isolated RNA had been reverse transcribed. The protocol was immunoSEQ multiplex PCR, while the TCRdb copy is restricted to in-frame clones and leaves out a portion. The sample yields a few hundred thousand clones, more than 13% seen once. Specimen: naive CD4+ T cells from blood. This clonotype was sampled from a woman aged 18-35 years in good health. The chain employs TRBV11-1 and TRBJ1-1; D perhaps matches TRBD1 (5 bases). The CDR3 DNA follows: TGTGCCAGCAGCTCCAACACCCAAGGGGCCACTGAAGCTTTCTTT. It encodes CASSSNTQGATEAFF.